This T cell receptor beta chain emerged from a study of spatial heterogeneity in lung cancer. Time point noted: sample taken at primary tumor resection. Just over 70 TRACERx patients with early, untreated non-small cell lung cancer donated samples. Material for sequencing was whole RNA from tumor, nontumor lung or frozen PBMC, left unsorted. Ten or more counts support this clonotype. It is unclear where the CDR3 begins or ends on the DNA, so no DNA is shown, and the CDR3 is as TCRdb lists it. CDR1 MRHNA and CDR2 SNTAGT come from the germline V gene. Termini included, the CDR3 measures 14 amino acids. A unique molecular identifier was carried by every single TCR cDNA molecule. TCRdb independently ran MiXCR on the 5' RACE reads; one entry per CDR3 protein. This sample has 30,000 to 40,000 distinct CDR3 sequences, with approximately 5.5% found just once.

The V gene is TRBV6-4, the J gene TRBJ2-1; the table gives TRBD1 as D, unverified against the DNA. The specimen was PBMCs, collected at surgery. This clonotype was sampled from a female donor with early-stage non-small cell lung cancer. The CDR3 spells CASSFGSAPHERFF.